This T cell receptor (beta chain) was recovered during a study of human T cells and chemical hapten exposure. TCRdb recomputed calls from the RACE reads with MiXCR, one row per CDR3 protein. Of some 84,000 distinct CDR3 sequences listed, approximately 10% were seen once; the top ten hold approximately 3.5%. This clonotype was recorded a few times. Described time point: patch test 3, about 24 weeks after DPC sensitization. Documented treatment: therapeutic diphenylcyclopropenone sensitization with weekly scalp DPC. J gave up 4 bases and V 7 bases, and 3 bases lay outside the gene matches. This CDR3 has 13 amino acids. Germline V CDR1 and CDR2: SNHLY, FYNNEI.

V and J are TRBV2 and TRBJ2-1; 8 positions match TRBD1. The receptor was derived from a woman aged 50 to 60 with alopecia areata. Some clones in this sample may be carry-over from other donors' samples. Sample: whole blood, taken in connection with sensitization to the hapten diphenylcyclopropenone (DPC). Here the CDR3 DNA reads TGTGCCAGCACTGGACAGGGTTACAATGAGCAGTTCTTC. Amino acids: CASTGQGYNEQFF. Complete variable domain (other parts from reference TRBV2 and TRBJ2-1): EPEVTQTPSHQVTQMGQEVILRCVPISNHLYFYWYRQILGQKVEFLVSFYNNEISEKSEIFDDQFSVERPDGSNFTLKIRSTKLEDSAMYFCASTGQGYNEQFFGPGTRLTVL.